The next 27 T cell receptor beta chains were all read from a single sample in a study of T cell responses to AZD1222 COVID-19 vaccine. The protocol was immunoSEQ multiplex PCR, while the TCRdb copy is restricted to in-frame clones and leaves out a portion. The sample has roughly 160,000 clones; under 95% are singletons. The sequenced sample was peripheral blood, obtained on day 0 of MenACWY control vaccination. The receptors shown here come from an adult in good health.

The rearrangement joins TRBV18 to TRBJ1-3; D is perhaps TRBD1 (5 bases). The CDR3 is 17 amino acids. Trimming cost V 3 bases and J 0 bases, with 15 bases left between them. CDR1 and CDR2 (germline): KGHSH, LQKENI. In DNA, the CDR3 is TGTGCCAGCTCACCCAGCCTTGGGGGGAGCTCTGGAAACACCATATATTTT. Protein sequence: CASSPSLGGSSGNTIYF.

The V and J genes are TRBV5-1 and TRBJ1-4; 7 nucleotides match TRBD1. Per germline, CDR1 SGHRS and CDR2 YFSETQ. The CDR3 extends over 15 amino acids. Germline trimming cut 4 bases from V and 3 bases from J; bases unmatched to any gene: 6. The DNA of the CDR3 is TGCGCCAGCAGCGCCCCGGGACAGTCTAATGAAAAACTGTTTTTT. Translating gives CASSAPGQSNEKLFF. Looking up the rest from reference TRBV5-1 and TRBJ1-4 gives the full variable domain: KAGVTQTPRYLIKTRGQQVTLSCSPISGHRSVSWYQQTPGQGLQFLFEYFSETQRNKGNFPGRFSGRQFSNSRSEMNVSTLELGDSALYLCASSAPGQSNEKLFFGSGTQLSVL.

This sequence joins TRBV19 and TRBJ2-3; D is possibly TRBD2 (7 bases). This CDR3 has 15 amino acids. Germline loops: CDR1 LNHDA, CDR2 SQIVND (reference sequence). V was trimmed by 6 bases and J by 5 bases, leaving 18 bases between them. CDR3 coding DNA: TGTGCCAGTAGCCTAGGCGGGGGCCTTGGAGATACGCAGTATTTT. Amino acid sequence: CASSLGGGLGDTQYF.

The chain recombines TRBV6-2 or TRBV6-3 with TRBJ1-2, with a tentative D call TRBD1 (5 bases). This CDR3 has 12 residues. CDR1 and CDR2 from the germline V gene are MNHEY and SVGEGT. Trimming took 6 bases from V and 4 from J, leaving 9 bases between them. CDR3 nucleotide sequence: TGTGCCAGCAGCCGACAGAGCTATGGCTACACCTTC. Translation gives CASSRQSYGYTF.

The rearrangement joins TRBV6-6 to TRBJ1-3; TRBD1 agrees at 7 bases. The junction had 7 bases not matched to a gene; V was cut back by 3 bases and J by 11 bases. This CDR3 region has 13 residues. CDR1 and CDR2 from the germline V gene are MNHNY and SVGAGI (reference sequence). CDR3 amino acids: CASSYLTDRPIYF. The CDR3 nucleotides read TGTGCCAGCAGTTATTTAACGGACAGGCCCATATATTTT.

The rearrangement joins TRBV27 to TRBJ1-2; the match to TRBD1 covers 7 bases. V trimming: 3 bases; J trimming: 6 bases; junction bases outside the gene matches: 7. The CDR3 is made up of 14 amino acids. Germline CDR1 reads MNHEY; CDR2 reads SMNVEV (reference sequence). The CDR3 DNA sequence: TGTGCCAGCAGTTTTTTACAGGGGCAGGATGGCTACACCTTC. Translation: CASSFLQGQDGYTF.

This sequence joins TRBV9 and TRBJ2-7, with 14 bases lining up with TRBD2. There are 16 residues in the CDR3. In germline, CDR1 is SGDLS, CDR2 YYNGEE. Trimming removed 4 bases from V and 4 bases from J; junction bases left unmatched: 7. The CDR3 bases are TGTGCCAGCAGCCCATCGGGACTAGCGGGAGAGTACGAGCAGTACTTC. Amino acid sequence: CASSPSGLAGEYEQYF.

This sequence joins TRBV30 and TRBJ2-5; D ambiguous. Looked up from germline, CDR1 is GTSNPN and CDR2 is SVGIG (reference sequence). Trimming removed 8 bases at V and 5 bases at J, with 9 bases between. There are 10 residues in the CDR3. CDR3 coding DNA: TGTGCCCTAGGGCGGGAGACCCAGTACTTC. This encodes CALGRETQYF.

V and J are TRBV3-1 (or the pseudogene TRBV3-2) and TRBJ1-2; D uncertain. V was clipped by 2 bases and J by 0 bases, with 10 bases between them. The CDR3 totals 15 residues. CDR1 LGHDT and CDR2 YNNKEL come from the germline V gene (reference sequence). In DNA form, the CDR3 reads TGTGCCAGCAGCCAAATGCTTGGGACTAACTATGGCTACACCTTC. Its translation is CASSQMLGTNYGYTF.

The rearrangement links TRBV9 to TRBJ2-5, with D perhaps matching TRBD2 (5 bases). Trimming took 0 bases from V and 0 from J, leaving 15 bases between them. Looked up from germline, CDR1 is SGDLS and CDR2 is YYNGEE. The CDR3 consists of 17 residues. CDR3 nucleotides: TGTGCCAGCAGCGTAGGCGAGATATGGCGGGACCAAGAGACCCAGTACTTC. Translated, it gives CASSVGEIWRDQETQYF.

Turning to this clone: Distinct nucleotide sequences in the sample also encode this CDR3. The chain links TRBV9 to TRBJ1-1; D is perhaps TRBD1 (5 bases). V was shortened by 3 bases and J by 4 bases, with 10 bases between the two germline ends. Germline V CDR1 and CDR2: SGDLS, YYNGEE. CDR3 size: 13 residues. This CDR3 is CASSAPGGTEAFF. Written as DNA, the CDR3 is TGTGCCAGCAGCGCGCCCGGGGGCACTGAAGCTTTCTTT.

The V gene is TRBV25-1, the J gene TRBJ1-3; D unclear. From germline, CDR1 is MGHDK and CDR2 SYGVNS. V was cut by 2 bases and J by 0 bases, with 11 bases left in between. CDR3 length equals 16 residues. CDR3 nucleotides: TGTGCCAGCAGTGAAAGGACGGGCCGCTCTGGAAACACCATATATTTT. Translated: CASSERTGRSGNTIYF.

The chain has TRBV18 and TRBJ2-1; unclear D gene. V was shortened by 6 bases and J by 7 bases, with 16 bases between the two germline ends. From germline, CDR1 is KGHSH and CDR2 LQKENI. This CDR3 is 14 amino acids long. The CDR3 here is CASSLEGEWNEQFF. In DNA form, the CDR3 reads TGTGCCAGCTCCTTGGAAGGTGAATGGAATGAGCAGTTCTTC.

This clone was recorded once. The rearrangement uses TRBV19 and TRBJ1-5; the match to TRBD1 covers 10 bases. The CDR3 contains 18 residues. With 4 bases clipped from V and 4 bases from J, the junction kept 13 bases outside the gene matches. The germline V gene encodes CDR1 LNHDA and CDR2 SQIVND (reference sequence). The CDR3 spells CASSSPGQGIMGNQPQHF. The CDR3 DNA reads as TGTGCCAGTAGTAGCCCGGGACAGGGGATAATGGGTAATCAGCCCCAGCATTTT.

The gene calls are TRBV3-1 (or the pseudogene TRBV3-2) and TRBJ1-1; the D is unclear. This CDR3 region has 12 residues. V lost 1 base and J 10 bases, leaving 10 bases between the germline ends. From germline, CDR1 is LGHDT and CDR2 YNNKEL (reference sequence). This CDR3 reads CASSQGWGAAFF. The CDR3 nucleotides are TGTGCCAGCAGCCAAGGGTGGGGAGCAGCTTTCTTT.

The chain recombines TRBV18 with TRBJ2-1, with D tentatively TRBD2 (5 bases). The CDR3 covers 15 residues. V shed 3 bases and J shed 4 bases, with 13 bases lying between them. Germline CDR1 is KGHSH and CDR2 is LQKENI. The DNA of the CDR3 is TGTGCCAGCTCACCCTTAACGGGAAGGTACAATGAGCAGTTCTTC. It is translated as CASSPLTGRYNEQFF. The full variable domain, its missing parts supplied by reference TRBV18 and TRBJ2-1, is NAGVMQNPRHLVRRRGQEARLRCSPMKGHSHVYWYRQLPEEGLKFMVYLQKENIIDESGMPKERFSAEFPKEGPSILRIQQVVRGDSAAYFCASSPLTGRYNEQFFGPGTRLTVL.

This clone has a single count. The chain uses TRBV7-9 and TRBJ1-3; 9 positions agree with TRBD1. V lost 3 bases to trimming and J lost 0 bases; unmatched junction nucleotides: 3. Germline V gene lookup returns CDR1 SEHNR and CDR2 FQNEAQ (reference sequence). The CDR3 loop spans 16 amino acids. The CDR3 DNA is TGTGCCAGCAGCTTTGGACAGGGGAGCTCTGGAAACACCATATATTTT. This sequence encodes CASSFGQGSSGNTIYF.

The rearrangement links TRBV7-8 to TRBJ1-5; D unresolved. Germline-derived CDR1 and CDR2 are SGHVS and FQNEAQ. The CDR3 consists of 17 residues. The ends were cut back, 6 bases at V and 0 bases at J, with 18 bases in the middle. In DNA, the CDR3 is TGTGCCAGCAGTTACCTTACAGCTTTCTATAGCAATCAGCCCCAGCATTTT. It is translated as CASSYLTAFYSNQPQHF.

V and J are TRBV19 and TRBJ1-1; 11 bases map to TRBD1. CDR3 size: 15 residues. CDR1 LNHDA and CDR2 SQIVND come from the germline V gene (reference sequence). Losses at the gene ends were 8 bases for V and 3 bases for J; bases not matched to a gene: 8. CDR3 protein: CASRTPGQGDTEAFF. In DNA, the CDR3 is TGTGCCAGTCGTACTCCGGGACAGGGGGACACTGAAGCTTTCTTT.

This sequence joins TRBV15 and TRBJ1-4, with unresolved D. V gave up 3 bases and J gave up 5 bases, with 7 bases separating them. The germline V gene encodes CDR1 LNHNV and CDR2 YYDKDF (reference sequence). The CDR3 consists of 13 residues. The CDR3 here is CATSSLQNEKLFF. CDR3 in DNA: TGTGCCACCAGCAGCCTCCAGAATGAAAAACTGTTTTTT.

This clone was seen only once. The same CDR3 arises from other DNA sequences in this sample as well. The chain employs TRBV7-2 and TRBJ1-2; possible D gene TRBD1, 6 bases. The CDR3 is made up of 14 amino acids. CDR1 SGHTA and CDR2 FQGNSA come from the germline V gene. V was clipped by 1 base and J by 2 bases, with 8 bases between them. The CDR3: CASSLGQGNYGYTF. As DNA, the CDR3 is TGTGCCAGCAGCTTAGGTCAGGGGAACTATGGCTACACCTTC.

V gene TRBV11-3 combines with J gene TRBJ2-5; 11 positions agree with TRBD1. The CDR3 runs to 17 residues. Looked up from germline, CDR1 is SGHNT and CDR2 is YENEEA. Trimming removed 4 bases from V and 5 bases from J; junction bases left unmatched: 12. The CDR3 nucleotides are TGTGCCAGCAGCTGGACCGACGGGACAGGGGGAGGGGAGACCCAGTACTTC. It yields the protein CASSWTDGTGGGETQYF.

The genes are TRBV14 and TRBJ1-1, with D tentatively TRBD1 (6 bases). The CDR3 is made up of 13 amino acids. The ends were cut back, 4 bases at V and 6 bases at J, with 12 bases in the middle. The germline V gene has CDR1 SGHDN and CDR2 FVKESK. The CDR3 sequence is CASSLAQGSEAFF. The CDR3 DNA sequence: TGTGCCAGCAGCCTCGCTCAGGGGTCTGAAGCTTTCTTT.

The chain has TRBV12-3 or TRBV12-4 and TRBJ1-1; D not resolved. This CDR3 is built from 12 residues. V lost 5 bases, J lost 7 bases, and 11 bases lay in between. The CDR3 here is CASSRVLGEAFF. The CDR3 bases are TGTGCCAGCAGTAGGGTTTTGGGTGAAGCTTTCTTT.

The sample holds one count of this clone. The chain has TRBV7-3 and TRBJ2-7; D perhaps matches TRBD1 (6 bases). V gave up 2 bases and J gave up 5 bases, with 10 bases separating them. Per the germline V gene, CDR1 is SGHTA and CDR2 is FQGTGA. The CDR3 runs to 13 residues. CDR3: CASSLSQGNEQYF. Here the CDR3 DNA reads TGTGCCAGCAGCTTATCCCAGGGGAACGAGCAGTACTTC.

The V call is TRBV19, the J call TRBJ2-2, with 8 positions matching TRBD1. The CDR3 totals 16 residues. CDR1 is LNHDA and CDR2 is SQIVND in the germline V gene (reference sequence). Trimming at V came to 11 bases and at J to 2 bases, leaving 13 bases not matched to a gene. CDR3 in amino acids: CAAGDRGRGNTGELFF. The CDR3 bases are TGTGCCGCCGGCGACAGGGGACGGGGAAACACCGGGGAGCTGTTTTTT.

This sequence joins TRBV6-5 and TRBJ2-7; possible D gene TRBD2, 5 bases. Trimming took 7 bases from V and 5 from J, leaving 18 bases between them. Germline CDR1 is MNHEY and CDR2 is SVGAGI. This CDR3 is 14 amino acids long. CDR3 protein: CASTLISGGHEQYF. CDR3 nucleotide sequence: TGTGCCAGCACTCTTATAAGCGGTGGCCACGAGCAGTACTTC.